This TCR beta chain came from a study of cytomegalovirus exposure and HLA in healthy donors. The study, taken as a whole, reports: Many donors shared some public TCRs, even though most TCR sequences were rare. A later analysis by the authors found several of the most significant clusters apparently linked to common viral pathogens. Some V segments, TRBV6-2 and TRBV6-3 among them, were indistinguishable and were therefore excluded.

The PCR contained 60 Vbeta and 13 Jbeta primers. Repertoires were generated with immunoSEQ multiplex PCR, while TCRdb's copy carries only in-frame clones and drops some. The repertoire holds about 120,000 clones, with approximately 80% as singletons. The CDR3 covers 15 residues. Germline CDR1 SGHNT, CDR2 YYREEE (reference sequence). Trimming took 4 bases from V and 4 from J, leaving 17 bases between them. As for this clone: Its matching antigen is unknown.

Sequenced: PBMCs. This TCR derives from a man aged 25-40 years in good health and CMV-seropositive. The chain couples TRBV5-4 to TRBJ1-2, with TRBD1 as a possible D gene (5 bases). The CDR3 bases are TGTGCCAGCAGCCCGACCGGGTCCCAGGGCTATGGCTACACCTTC. It encodes CASSPTGSQGYGYTF.